This TCR beta chain was found in a study of control samples from healthy donors and cancer patients. This CDR3 is 12 amino acids long. Per the germline V gene, CDR1 is SQVTM and CDR2 is ANQGSEA. The V and J ends lost 5 bases and 3 bases respectively, with 11 bases between them. Clones were sequenced by immunoSEQ multiplex PCR, and TCRdb holds only the in-frame ones, with some missing. The profile shows some 120,000 clones, 89% of them singletons. The sequencing sample was made of blood. This rearrangement joins TRBV29-1 to TRBJ2-7; a possible D gene is TRBD1 (6 bases). This clonotype originated in a man in his forties or fifties in good health. The CDR3 protein is CSVSGTFYEQYF. In DNA, the CDR3 is TGCAGCGTTTCCGGGACATTCTACGAGCAGTACTTC.